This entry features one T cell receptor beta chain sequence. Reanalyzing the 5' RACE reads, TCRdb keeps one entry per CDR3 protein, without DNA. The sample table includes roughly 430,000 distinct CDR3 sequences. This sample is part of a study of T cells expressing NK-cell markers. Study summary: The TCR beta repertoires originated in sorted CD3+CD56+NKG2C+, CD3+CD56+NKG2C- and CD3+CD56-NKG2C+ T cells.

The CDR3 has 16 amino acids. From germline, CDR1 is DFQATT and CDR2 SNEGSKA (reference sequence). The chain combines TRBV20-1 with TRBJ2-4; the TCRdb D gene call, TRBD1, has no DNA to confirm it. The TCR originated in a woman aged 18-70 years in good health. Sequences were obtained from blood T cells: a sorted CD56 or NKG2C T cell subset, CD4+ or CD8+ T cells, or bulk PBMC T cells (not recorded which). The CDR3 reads CSAPDRGYLAKNIQYF.